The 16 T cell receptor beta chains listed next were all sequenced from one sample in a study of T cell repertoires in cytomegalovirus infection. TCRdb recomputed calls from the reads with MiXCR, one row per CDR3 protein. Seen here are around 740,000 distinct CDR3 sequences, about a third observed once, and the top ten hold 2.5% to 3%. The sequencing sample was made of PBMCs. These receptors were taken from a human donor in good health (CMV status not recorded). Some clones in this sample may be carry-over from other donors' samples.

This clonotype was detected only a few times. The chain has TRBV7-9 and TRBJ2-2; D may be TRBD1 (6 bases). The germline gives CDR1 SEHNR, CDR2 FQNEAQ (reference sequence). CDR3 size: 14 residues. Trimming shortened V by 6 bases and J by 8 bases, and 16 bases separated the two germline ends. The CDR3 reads CASSNDRSRGELFF. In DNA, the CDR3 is TGTGCCAGCAGTAATGACAGGTCACGAGGGGAGCTGTTTTTT.

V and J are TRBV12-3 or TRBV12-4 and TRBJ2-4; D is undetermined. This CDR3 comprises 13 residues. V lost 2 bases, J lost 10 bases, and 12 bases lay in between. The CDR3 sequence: CASSLRRNDIQYF. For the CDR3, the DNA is TGTGCCAGCAGTTTAAGACGGAACGATATTCAGTACTTC.

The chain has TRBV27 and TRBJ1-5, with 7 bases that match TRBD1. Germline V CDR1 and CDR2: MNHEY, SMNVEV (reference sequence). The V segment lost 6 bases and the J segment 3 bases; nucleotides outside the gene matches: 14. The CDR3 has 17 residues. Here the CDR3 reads CASRRTSGTATNQPQHF. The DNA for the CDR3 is TGTGCCAGCAGGCGAACTTCCGGGACAGCGACCAATCAGCCCCAGCATTTT.

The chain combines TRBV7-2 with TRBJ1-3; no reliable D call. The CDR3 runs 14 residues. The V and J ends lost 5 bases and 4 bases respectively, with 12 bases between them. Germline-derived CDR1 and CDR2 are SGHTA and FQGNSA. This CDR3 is CASSNTGQGNTIYF. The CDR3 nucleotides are TGTGCCAGCAGCAATACCGGGCAGGGAAACACCATATATTTT.

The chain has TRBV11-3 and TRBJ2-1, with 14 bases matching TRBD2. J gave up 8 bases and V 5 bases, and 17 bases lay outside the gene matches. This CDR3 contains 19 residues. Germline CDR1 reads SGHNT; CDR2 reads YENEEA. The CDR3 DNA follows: TGTGCCAGCAGCGGACCGGGACTAGCGGGAGTGGGCCACCTCGATGAGCAGTTCTTC. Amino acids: CASSGPGLAGVGHLDEQFF.

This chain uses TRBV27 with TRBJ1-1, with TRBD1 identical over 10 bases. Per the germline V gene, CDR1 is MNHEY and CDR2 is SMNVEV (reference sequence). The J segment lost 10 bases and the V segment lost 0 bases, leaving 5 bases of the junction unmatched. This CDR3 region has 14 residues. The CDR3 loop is CASSLSGTGARAFF. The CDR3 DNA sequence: TGTGCCAGCAGTTTATCGGGGACAGGGGCTCGAGCTTTCTTT.

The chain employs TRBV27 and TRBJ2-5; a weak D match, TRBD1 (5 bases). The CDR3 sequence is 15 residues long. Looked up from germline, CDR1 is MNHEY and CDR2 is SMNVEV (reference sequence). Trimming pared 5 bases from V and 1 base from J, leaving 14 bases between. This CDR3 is CASSGGTRAQETQYF. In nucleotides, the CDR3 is TGTGCCAGCAGTGGCGGAACCAGGGCCCAAGAGACCCAGTACTTC.

The CDR3 region has the DNA TGCAGTGCAGCCGGGACAGGGGGCCACGAGCAGTACTTC. Its translation is CSAAGTGGHEQYF. The chain has TRBV20-1 and TRBJ2-7; 12 nucleotides line up with TRBD1. The germline V gene has CDR1 DFQATT and CDR2 SNEGSKA (reference sequence). CDR3 length: 13 residues. After removal of 6 bases from V and 5 bases from J, the junction contained 5 bases not matched to a gene.

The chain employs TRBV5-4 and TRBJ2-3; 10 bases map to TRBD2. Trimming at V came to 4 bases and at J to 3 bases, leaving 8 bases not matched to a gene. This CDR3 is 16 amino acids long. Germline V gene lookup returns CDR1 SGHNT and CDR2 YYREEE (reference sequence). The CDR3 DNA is TGTGCCAGCAGCCATCCCCAGCGGGGGGGGACAGATACGCAGTATTTT. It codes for CASSHPQRGGTDTQYF.

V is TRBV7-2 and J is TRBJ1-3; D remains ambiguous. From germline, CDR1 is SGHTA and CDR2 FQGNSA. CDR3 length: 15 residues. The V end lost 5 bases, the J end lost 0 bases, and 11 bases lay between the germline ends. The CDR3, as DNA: TGTGCCAGCAGCATCCTCACCAGCTCTGGAAACACCATATATTTT. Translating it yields CASSILTSSGNTIYF.

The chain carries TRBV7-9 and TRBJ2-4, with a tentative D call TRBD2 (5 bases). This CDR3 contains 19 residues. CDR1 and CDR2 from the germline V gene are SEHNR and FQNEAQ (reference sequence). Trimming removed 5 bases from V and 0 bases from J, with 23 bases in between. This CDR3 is CASSPWTHGTFLAKNIQYF. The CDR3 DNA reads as TGTGCCAGCAGCCCCTGGACTCACGGAACTTTTCTAGCCAAAAACATTCAGTACTTC.

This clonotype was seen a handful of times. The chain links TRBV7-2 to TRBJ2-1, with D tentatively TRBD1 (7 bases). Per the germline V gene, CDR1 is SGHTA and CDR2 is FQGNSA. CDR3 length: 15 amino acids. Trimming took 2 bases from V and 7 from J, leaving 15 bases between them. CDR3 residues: CASSLQGGHPNEQFF. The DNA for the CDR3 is TGTGCCAGCAGCTTACAGGGGGGCCACCCTAATGAGCAGTTCTTC.

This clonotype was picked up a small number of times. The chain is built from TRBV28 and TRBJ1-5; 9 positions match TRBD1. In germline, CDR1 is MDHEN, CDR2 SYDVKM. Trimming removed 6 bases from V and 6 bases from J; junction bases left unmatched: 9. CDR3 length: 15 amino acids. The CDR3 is CASSLVTGGPQPQHF. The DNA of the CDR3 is TGTGCCAGCAGCCTCGTTACAGGGGGCCCTCAGCCCCAGCATTTT.

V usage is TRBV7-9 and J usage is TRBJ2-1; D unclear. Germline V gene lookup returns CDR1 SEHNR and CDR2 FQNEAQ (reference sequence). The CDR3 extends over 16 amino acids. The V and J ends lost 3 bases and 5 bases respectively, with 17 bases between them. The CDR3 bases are TGTGCCAGCAGCTTCATGGACCGACTGGATAACAATGAGCAGTTCTTC. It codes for CASSFMDRLDNNEQFF.

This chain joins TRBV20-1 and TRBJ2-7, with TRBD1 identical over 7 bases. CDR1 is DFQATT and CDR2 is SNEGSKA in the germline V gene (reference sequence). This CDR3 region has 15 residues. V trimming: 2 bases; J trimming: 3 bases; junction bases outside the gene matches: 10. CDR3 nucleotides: TGCAGTGCTAGACATCGGGACAGTCCTTACTACGAGCAGTACTTC. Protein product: CSARHRDSPYYEQYF.

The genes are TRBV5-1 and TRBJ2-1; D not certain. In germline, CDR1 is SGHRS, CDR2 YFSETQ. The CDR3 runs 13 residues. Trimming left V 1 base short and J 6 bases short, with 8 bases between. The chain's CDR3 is CASSLRNSNEQFF. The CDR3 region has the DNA TGCGCCAGCAGCTTGAGAAACAGCAATGAGCAGTTCTTC.